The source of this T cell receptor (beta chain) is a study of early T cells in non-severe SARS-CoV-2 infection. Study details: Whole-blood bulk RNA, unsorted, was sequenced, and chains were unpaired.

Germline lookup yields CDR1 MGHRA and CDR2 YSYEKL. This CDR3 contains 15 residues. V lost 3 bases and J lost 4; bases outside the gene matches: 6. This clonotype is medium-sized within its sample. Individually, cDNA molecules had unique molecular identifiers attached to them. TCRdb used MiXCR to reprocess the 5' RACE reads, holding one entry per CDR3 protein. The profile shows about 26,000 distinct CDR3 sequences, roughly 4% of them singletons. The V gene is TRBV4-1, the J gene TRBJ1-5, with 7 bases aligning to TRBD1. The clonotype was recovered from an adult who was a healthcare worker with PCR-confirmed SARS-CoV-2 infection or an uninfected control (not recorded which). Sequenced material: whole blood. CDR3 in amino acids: CASSHKTGLNQPQHF. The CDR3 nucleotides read TGCGCCAGCAGCCATAAGACAGGGCTAAATCAGCCCCAGCATTTT.